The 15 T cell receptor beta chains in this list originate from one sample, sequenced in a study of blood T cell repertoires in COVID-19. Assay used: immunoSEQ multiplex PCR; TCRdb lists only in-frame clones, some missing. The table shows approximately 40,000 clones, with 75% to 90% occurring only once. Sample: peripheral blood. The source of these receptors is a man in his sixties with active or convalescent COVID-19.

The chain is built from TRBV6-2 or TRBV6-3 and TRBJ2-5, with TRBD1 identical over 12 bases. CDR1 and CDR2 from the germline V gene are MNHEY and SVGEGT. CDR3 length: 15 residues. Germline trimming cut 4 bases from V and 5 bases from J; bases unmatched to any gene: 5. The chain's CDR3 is CASSFGTGGLETQYF. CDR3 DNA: TGTGCCAGCAGTTTCGGGACAGGGGGCCTGGAGACCCAGTACTTC.

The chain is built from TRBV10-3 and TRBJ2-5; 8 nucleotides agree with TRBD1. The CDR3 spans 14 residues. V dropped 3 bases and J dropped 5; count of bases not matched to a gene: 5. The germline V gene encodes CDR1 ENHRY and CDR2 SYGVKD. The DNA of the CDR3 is TGTGCCATCAGTGAAGGCAGGGGGCGGGAGACCCAGTACTTC. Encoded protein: CAISEGRGRETQYF.

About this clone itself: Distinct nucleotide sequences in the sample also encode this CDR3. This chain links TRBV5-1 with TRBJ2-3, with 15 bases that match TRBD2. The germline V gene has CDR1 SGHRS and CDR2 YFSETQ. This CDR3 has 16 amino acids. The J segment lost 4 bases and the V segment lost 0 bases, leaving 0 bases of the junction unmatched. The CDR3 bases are TGCGCCAGCAGCTTGGGGACTAGCGGGGGGGCAGATACGCAGTATTTT. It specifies CASSLGTSGGADTQYF.

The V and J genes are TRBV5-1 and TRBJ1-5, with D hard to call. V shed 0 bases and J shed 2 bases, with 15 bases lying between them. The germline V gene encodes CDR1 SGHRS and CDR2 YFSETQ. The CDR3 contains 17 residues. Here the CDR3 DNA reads TGCGCCAGCAGCTTGGATGCGGGCCCTGGTGGCAATCAGCCCCAGCATTTT. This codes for CASSLDAGPGGNQPQHF.

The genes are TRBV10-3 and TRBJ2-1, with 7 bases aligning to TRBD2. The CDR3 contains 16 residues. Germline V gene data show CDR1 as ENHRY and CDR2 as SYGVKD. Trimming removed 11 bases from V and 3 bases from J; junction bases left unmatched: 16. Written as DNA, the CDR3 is TGTGCCTCACAAGGGCGGGCGGGAGAGGGCTACAATGAGCAGTTCTTC. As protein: CASQGRAGEGYNEQFF.

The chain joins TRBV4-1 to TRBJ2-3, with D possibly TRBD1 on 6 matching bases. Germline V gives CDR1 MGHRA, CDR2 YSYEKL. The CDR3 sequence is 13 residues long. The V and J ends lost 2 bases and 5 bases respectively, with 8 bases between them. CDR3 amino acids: CASSQQGRDTQYF. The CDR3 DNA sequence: TGCGCCAGCAGCCAACAGGGGAGAGATACGCAGTATTTT.

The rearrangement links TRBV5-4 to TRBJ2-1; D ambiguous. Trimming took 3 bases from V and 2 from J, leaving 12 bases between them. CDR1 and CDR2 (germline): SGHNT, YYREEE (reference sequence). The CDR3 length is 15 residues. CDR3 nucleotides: TGTGCCAGCAGCTCCCTGTCGCTACCCTACAATGAGCAGTTCTTC. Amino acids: CASSSLSLPYNEQFF.

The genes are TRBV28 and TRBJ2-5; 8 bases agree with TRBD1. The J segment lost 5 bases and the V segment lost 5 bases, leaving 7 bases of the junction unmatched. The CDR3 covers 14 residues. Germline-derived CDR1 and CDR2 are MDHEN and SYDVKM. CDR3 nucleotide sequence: TGTGCCAGCAGTACGACAGGGGTGGTGGAGACCCAGTACTTC. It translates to CASSTTGVVETQYF.

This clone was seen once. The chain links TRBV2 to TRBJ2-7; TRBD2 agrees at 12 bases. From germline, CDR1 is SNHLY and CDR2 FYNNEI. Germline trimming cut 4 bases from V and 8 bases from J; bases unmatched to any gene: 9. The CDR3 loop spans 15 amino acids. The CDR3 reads CASSGRLAGEVKQYV. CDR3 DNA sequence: TGTGCCAGCAGTGGTCGACTAGCGGGAGAAGTTAAGCAGTACGTC.

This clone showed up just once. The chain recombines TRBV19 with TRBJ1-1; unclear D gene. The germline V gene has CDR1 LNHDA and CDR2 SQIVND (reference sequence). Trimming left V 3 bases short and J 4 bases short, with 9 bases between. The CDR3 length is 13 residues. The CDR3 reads CASSISRGTEAFF. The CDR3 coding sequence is TGTGCCAGTAGTATTTCACGGGGCACTGAAGCTTTCTTT.

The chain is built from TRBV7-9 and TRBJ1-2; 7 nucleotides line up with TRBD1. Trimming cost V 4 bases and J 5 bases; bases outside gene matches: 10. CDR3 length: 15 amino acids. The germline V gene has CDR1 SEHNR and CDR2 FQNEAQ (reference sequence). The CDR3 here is CASSSPPAGGYGYTF. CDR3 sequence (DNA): TGTGCCAGCAGCTCCCCACCGGCAGGGGGGTATGGCTACACCTTC.

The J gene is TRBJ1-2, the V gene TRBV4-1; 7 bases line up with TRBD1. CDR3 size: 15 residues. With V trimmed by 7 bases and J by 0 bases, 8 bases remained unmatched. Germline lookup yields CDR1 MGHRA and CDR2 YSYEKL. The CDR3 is CASTQIDRANYGYTF. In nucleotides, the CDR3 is TGCGCCAGCACCCAGATCGACAGGGCTAACTATGGCTACACCTTC.

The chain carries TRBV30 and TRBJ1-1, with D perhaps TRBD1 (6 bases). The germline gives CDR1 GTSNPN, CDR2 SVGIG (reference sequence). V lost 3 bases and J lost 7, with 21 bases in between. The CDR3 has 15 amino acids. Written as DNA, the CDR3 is TGTGCCTGGAGAAAATTGCGGGGGGCAGTTAGTGAAGCTTTCTTT. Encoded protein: CAWRKLRGAVSEAFF.

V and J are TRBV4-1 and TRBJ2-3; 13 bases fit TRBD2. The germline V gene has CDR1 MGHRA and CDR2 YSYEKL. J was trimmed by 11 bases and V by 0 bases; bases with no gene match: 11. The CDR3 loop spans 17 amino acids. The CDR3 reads CASSQEVGGTSGNWQYF. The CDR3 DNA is TGCGCCAGCAGCCAAGAAGTGGGGGGGACTAGCGGGAATTGGCAGTATTTT.

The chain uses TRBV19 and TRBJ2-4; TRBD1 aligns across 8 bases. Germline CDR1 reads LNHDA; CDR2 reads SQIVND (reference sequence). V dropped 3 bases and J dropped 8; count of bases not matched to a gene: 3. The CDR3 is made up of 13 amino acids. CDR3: CASSIGQGDIQYF. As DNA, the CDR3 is TGTGCCAGTAGTATTGGACAGGGAGACATTCAGTACTTC. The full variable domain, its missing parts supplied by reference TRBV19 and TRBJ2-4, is DGGITQSPKYLFRKEGQNVTLSCEQNLNHDAMYWYRQDPGQGLRLIYYSQIVNDFQKGDIAEGYSVSREKKESFPLTVTSAQKNPTAFYLCASSIGQGDIQYFGAGTRLSVL.